The 25 T cell receptor beta chains presented below share a single source sample, sequenced in a study of vaccination and CD4 T cells after COVID-19. The study sequenced cultured CD4+ T cell DNA using the Oncomine TCR Beta short-read assay. One entry per CDR3 protein, called by TCRdb with MiXCR from the PCR reads. The repertoire holds about 14,000 distinct CDR3 sequences, with roughly 61% as singletons. These TCRs' antigens remain unknown. Documented treatment: roughly 10-day PBMC culture with coronavirus spike peptide pools or control peptides (ViraFEST assay). The sequencing input was CD4+ T cells from blood, cultured in vitro. These receptors originate from a human donor who had recovered from COVID-19.

The chain couples TRBV7-2 to TRBJ1-2; D call uncertain. This CDR3 spans 14 amino acids. Germline CDR1 reads SGHTA; CDR2 reads FQGNSA. Trimming stripped 5 bases from V and 1 base from J, with 11 bases between. CDR3: CASSPSRFNYGYTF. For the CDR3, the DNA is TGTGCCAGCAGCCCTAGCAGGTTTAACTATGGCTACACCTTC.

This chain links TRBV20-1 with TRBJ2-2; D gene uncertain. The CDR3 has 13 residues. V was clipped by 3 bases and J by 1 base, with 6 bases between them. Per germline, CDR1 DFQATT and CDR2 SNEGSKA (reference sequence). The CDR3 region is CSASGMNTGELFF. The DNA of the CDR3 is TGCAGTGCTAGTGGGATGAACACCGGGGAGCTGTTTTTT.

The V and J genes are TRBV10-3 and TRBJ2-3, with 10 bases fitting TRBD2. CDR3 length equals 15 residues. Germline CDR1 reads ENHRY; CDR2 reads SYGVKD. With 4 bases clipped from V and 1 base from J, the junction kept 2 bases outside the gene matches. The CDR3 here is CAISGGTSGTDTQYF. The CDR3 nucleotides are TGTGCCATCAGTGGGGGGACTAGCGGCACAGATACGCAGTATTTT.

This clonotype was seen only once. The J gene is TRBJ1-2, the V gene TRBV7-9, with 11 bases identical to TRBD1. Germline V gives CDR1 SEHNR, CDR2 FQNEAQ (reference sequence). The CDR3 runs 16 residues. V dropped 0 bases and J dropped 3; count of bases not matched to a gene: 3. The CDR3 bases are TGTGCCAGCAGCTTAGCTGGGACAGGGGGGGACTATGGCTACACCTTC. Its protein is CASSLAGTGGDYGYTF.

V gene TRBV7-2 combines with J gene TRBJ1-2; D might be TRBD1 (6 bases). Germline-derived CDR1 and CDR2 are SGHTA and FQGNSA. V was clipped by 5 bases and J by 8 bases, with 21 bases between them. The CDR3 has 15 amino acids. As DNA, the CDR3 is TGTGCCAGCAGCAAGACAGGCGTCAACACGGGGGGCTACACCTTC. It yields the protein CASSKTGVNTGGYTF. The full variable domain, completed using reference TRBV7-2 and TRBJ1-2, is GAGVSQSPSNKVTEKGKDVELRCDPISGHTALYWYRQSLGQGLEFLIYFQGNSAPDKSGLPSDRFSAERTGGSVSTLTIQRTQQEDSAVYLCASSKTGVNTGGYTFGSGTRLTVV.

The rearrangement uses TRBV28 and TRBJ2-3; D may be TRBD2 (6 bases). The CDR3 extends over 15 amino acids. Per the germline V gene, CDR1 is MDHEN and CDR2 is SYDVKM. Trimming cost V 5 bases and J 2 bases, with 14 bases left between them. CDR3 in DNA: TGTGCCAGCAGTCCCCAAGGAGGGTTCACAGATACGCAGTATTTT. This codes for CASSPQGGFTDTQYF.

This sequence joins TRBV19 and TRBJ1-1, with D maybe TRBD1 (6 bases). The CDR3 extends over 14 amino acids. Germline V gene lookup returns CDR1 LNHDA and CDR2 SQIVND (reference sequence). The V gene lost 7 bases and the J gene lost 0 bases, with 12 bases spanning the gap. DNA of the CDR3: TGTGCCAGTACCAGGGGACGGTTGAACACTGAAGCTTTCTTT. Amino acids: CASTRGRLNTEAFF.

This chain uses TRBV6-1 with TRBJ2-1; TRBD2 matches at 10 bases. This CDR3 spans 18 amino acids. Germline loops: CDR1 MNHNS, CDR2 SASEGT. V was clipped by 2 bases and J by 8 bases; unmatched bases: 15. As DNA, the CDR3 is TGTGCCAGCAGTGAACCCCACATAACTAGCGGGACGGTTTATGAGCAGTTCTTC. It yields the protein CASSEPHITSGTVYEQFF.

The V gene is TRBV11-2, the J gene TRBJ2-3, with 10 bases that match TRBD2. Trimming removed 5 bases from V and 2 bases from J; junction bases left unmatched: 4. Per germline, CDR1 SGHAT and CDR2 FQNNGV. The CDR3 loop spans 15 amino acids. This CDR3 reads CASSVAGGFTDTQYF. The CDR3 nucleotides read TGTGCCAGCAGCGTAGCGGGGGGTTTCACAGATACGCAGTATTTT.

V and J are TRBV12-3 or TRBV12-4 and TRBJ1-1, with TRBD1 as a possible D gene (5 bases). V was pared by 1 base and J by 1 base, with 16 bases between. This CDR3 is built from 17 residues. In nucleotides, the CDR3 is TGTGCCAGCAGTTTAGGGCGGATTGGACAAGCGAACACTGAAGCTTTCTTT. Translated, it gives CASSLGRIGQANTEAFF.

The rearrangement joins TRBV28 to TRBJ1-2, with TRBD1 as a possible D gene (5 bases). Trimming shortened V by 1 base and J by 3 bases, and 6 bases separated the two germline ends. Germline V gene lookup returns CDR1 MDHEN and CDR2 SYDVKM. The CDR3 is 13 amino acids. DNA of the CDR3: TGTGCCAGCAGTTTATTGGGGGACTATGGCTACACCTTC. This translates into CASSLLGDYGYTF.

This chain connects TRBV20-1 to TRBJ2-7, with TRBD2 matching 7 bases. Germline CDR1 DFQATT, CDR2 SNEGSKA (reference sequence). The CDR3 has 14 amino acids. The V gene end was trimmed by 1 base and the J gene end by 2 bases; junction bases not matched to a gene: 5. This CDR3 is CSARAGGVPYEQYF. The CDR3 coding sequence is TGCAGTGCTAGAGCTGGGGGGGTCCCCTACGAGCAGTACTTC.

The V and J genes are TRBV6-2 or TRBV6-3 and TRBJ2-7; no firm D call. The germline V and J ends were trimmed by 4 bases and 1 base, with 11 bases remaining between them. Per germline, CDR1 MNHEY and CDR2 SVGEGT. The CDR3 consists of 14 residues. Written as DNA, the CDR3 is TGTGCCAGCAGTTCAACGACGGCTTCCTACGAGCAGTACTTC. The encoded protein is CASSSTTASYEQYF.

The chain employs TRBV6-1 and TRBJ2-2; D is perhaps TRBD2 (5 bases). CDR3 length: 15 residues. Trimming took 7 bases from V and 2 from J, leaving 14 bases between them. Germline loops: CDR1 MNHNS, CDR2 SASEGT. CDR3 DNA: TGTGCCAGCACCTCGGGAAGCGCAAACACCGGGGAGCTGTTTTTT. This translates into CASTSGSANTGELFF.

The V and J genes are TRBV19 and TRBJ2-2, with a weak D call TRBD2 (6 bases). The germline CDR1 and CDR2 sequences are LNHDA and SQIVND (reference sequence). The CDR3 sequence is 15 residues long. The V gene lost 7 bases and the J gene lost 4 bases, with 16 bases spanning the gap. The CDR3 coding sequence is TGTGCCAGTACCCGGAAACTAGCCGCCACCGGGGAGCTGTTTTTT. It is translated as CASTRKLAATGELFF.

This clonotype appeared a few times. The chain carries TRBV6-1 and TRBJ1-1, with D tentatively TRBD1 (6 bases). CDR1 and CDR2 from the germline V gene are MNHNS and SASEGT. V lost 5 bases and J lost 1, with 14 bases in between. The CDR3 runs to 15 residues. The CDR3 sequence is CASSPRDRSNTEAFF. The DNA of the CDR3 is TGTGCCAGCAGTCCACGCGACAGGTCGAACACTGAAGCTTTCTTT.

This clonotype has just a few counts. The CDR3, as DNA: TGCAGTGCTAGAGTGGCATCAGGGCTCTCAGATACGCAGTATTTT. Protein product: CSARVASGLSDTQYF. This chain connects TRBV20-1 to TRBJ2-3, with D possibly being TRBD1 (5 bases). Between the trimmed V and J ends, which lost 1 base and 4 bases, there was a span of 15 bases. The CDR3 consists of 15 residues. Germline CDR1 DFQATT, CDR2 SNEGSKA (reference sequence).

The chain recombines TRBV7-9 with TRBJ1-2, with D unresolved. V dropped 1 base and J dropped 0 bases, with 12 bases sitting between them. Per the germline V gene, CDR1 is SEHNR and CDR2 is FQNEAQ (reference sequence). The CDR3 is 16 residues long. CDR3 residues: CASSLDPPRSNYGYTF. For the CDR3, the DNA is TGTGCCAGCAGCTTAGACCCACCCCGTTCTAACTATGGCTACACCTTC.

To note about this clonotype: The junction does not match germline at one end; this may be a read error. This rearrangement joins TRBV24-1 to TRBJ2-3; 12 positions agree with TRBD1. Germline V gene data show CDR1 as KGHDR and CDR2 as SFDVKD. This CDR3 spans 15 amino acids. CDR3 DNA: TGTGCCACCATTCACGGGACAGGGGGCACGGATACGCAGTATTTT. Its protein product is CATIHGTGGTDTQYF.

J is TRBJ2-3 and V is TRBV20-1, with D perhaps given as TRBD1 or TRBD2 (5 bases each). CDR3 length equals 14 residues. Trimming took 2 bases from V and 6 from J, leaving 15 bases between them. Germline V gene sequence: CDR1 DFQATT, CDR2 SNEGSKA (reference sequence). The CDR3, as DNA: TGCAGTGCTAGAATTGGGACGGGGCGGGATACGCAGTATTTT. Protein: CSARIGTGRDTQYF.

The chain employs TRBV19 and TRBJ1-5; 8 bases fit TRBD1. Germline assignment: CDR1 LNHDA and CDR2 SQIVND (reference sequence). This CDR3 has 14 residues. J lost 5 bases, V lost 3 bases, and 3 bases had no gene match. The CDR3 nucleotides are TGTGCCAGTAGTATTTCAGGGGGCGATCAGCCCCAGCATTTT. It yields the protein CASSISGGDQPQHF. The full variable domain, completed using reference TRBV19 and TRBJ1-5, is DGGITQSPKYLFRKEGQNVTLSCEQNLNHDAMYWYRQDPGQGLRLIYYSQIVNDFQKGDIAEGYSVSREKKESFPLTVTSAQKNPTAFYLCASSISGGDQPQHFGDGTRLSIL.

The rearrangement links TRBV7-8 to TRBJ1-1; the D is unclear. The CDR3 has 11 amino acids. V was shortened by 0 bases and J by 6 bases, with 2 bases between the two germline ends. Germline V CDR1 and CDR2: SGHVS, FQNEAQ. The CDR3 reads CASSLAAEAFF. The CDR3 DNA is TGTGCCAGCAGCTTAGCTGCTGAAGCTTTCTTT. Full variable domain (missing parts from reference TRBV7-8 and TRBJ1-1): GAGVSQSPRYKVAKRGQDVALRCDPISGHVSLFWYQQALGQGPEFLTYFQNEAQLDKSGLPSDRFFAERPEGSVSTLKIQRTQQEDSAVYLCASSLAAEAFFGQGTRLTVV.

This clonotype occurred a few times. At one end, the junction sequence differs from germline, possibly due to a read error. This rearrangement joins TRBV19 to TRBJ1-6; D is ambiguous. The CDR3 has 11 amino acids. Germline values: CDR1 LNHDA, CDR2 SQIVND (reference sequence). The CDR3 DNA is TGTGCCAGATCCTCTAATTCACCCCTCCACTTT. This translates into CARSSNSPLHF.

J is TRBJ2-7 and V is TRBV7-8, with TRBD2 identical over 8 bases. The germline CDR1 and CDR2 sequences are SGHVS and FQNEAQ. With 5 bases clipped from V and 0 bases from J, the junction kept 9 bases outside the gene matches. The length of the CDR3 is 16 residues. The CDR3 nucleotides read TGTGCCAGCAGCCGTTCCAGGCGGGAGGACTCCTACGAGCAGTACTTC. The encoded protein is CASSRSRREDSYEQYF.

J is TRBJ2-7 and V is TRBV6-1; no clear D. CDR3 length: 16 residues. V was shortened by 2 bases and J by 4 bases, with 18 bases between the two germline ends. The germline CDR1 and CDR2 sequences are MNHNS and SASEGT. The CDR3 here is CASSEHRLTGLYEQYF. The CDR3 DNA follows: TGTGCCAGCAGTGAACACCGCCTAACCGGCTTATACGAGCAGTACTTC.